These 23 T cell receptor beta chains originate from one sample sequenced in a study of Tregs in tolerant kidney transplant recipients. Measured with immunoSEQ multiplex PCR; TCRdb has only the in-frame clones, and not every one. The sample records 20,000 or so clones, about two thirds being singletons. Their specific antigens are unknown. Source material: Tregs from blood cultured with allogeneic cells. Receptors were obtained from a human donor in good health.

This sequence joins TRBV7-9 and TRBJ1-3; no clear D. This CDR3 has 14 residues. The V gene's germline CDR1 is SEHNR and CDR2 FQNEAQ (reference sequence). Trimming left V 2 bases short and J 4 bases short, with 9 bases between. CDR3 nucleotides: TGTGCCAGCAGCTTAAAAGGTGTCGGAAACACCATATATTTT. Its protein product is CASSLKGVGNTIYF.

The gene calls are TRBV5-8 and TRBJ1-5, with D possibly TRBD1 on 5 matching bases. The germline V gene has CDR1 SGHTS and CDR2 YDEGEE. V lost 4 bases and J 6 bases, leaving 17 bases between the germline ends. The CDR3 is 15 amino acids. Written as DNA, the CDR3 is TGTGCCAGCAGCCCAGGGACCGTCCAGGGTCAGCCCCAGCATTTT. Amino acids: CASSPGTVQGQPQHF.

The gene calls are TRBV6-1 and TRBJ2-7; 10 bases fit TRBD1. Trimming at V came to 10 bases and at J to 1 base, leaving 10 bases not matched to a gene. The CDR3 sequence is 15 residues long. Germline V gene data show CDR1 as MNHNS and CDR2 as SASEGT. Here the CDR3 reads CATDAMGQGSYEQYF. The CDR3 nucleotides read TGTGCCACCGATGCGATGGGACAGGGGTCCTACGAGCAGTACTTC.

This chain uses TRBV11-2 with TRBJ1-2; weak D call: TRBD1 (5 bases). Per the germline V gene, CDR1 is SGHAT and CDR2 is FQNNGV. The CDR3 runs to 11 residues. V gave up 5 bases and J gave up 4 bases, with 5 bases separating them. As DNA, the CDR3 is TGTGCCAGCAGCGGGACCTATGGCTACACCTTC. This codes for CASSGTYGYTF.

About this clone: Distinct nucleotide sequences in the sample also encode this CDR3. The chain combines TRBV29-1 with TRBJ2-1; TRBD2 is a possible D gene (5 bases). The germline V gene has CDR1 SQVTM and CDR2 ANQGSEA. The CDR3 runs to 12 residues. The V gene lost 7 bases and the J gene lost 9 bases, with 16 bases spanning the gap. The DNA of the CDR3 is TGCAGCGCCTCCCCATCGGGATCTGAGCAGTTCTTC. It specifies CSASPSGSEQFF.

J is TRBJ2-7 and V is TRBV18; the match to TRBD1 covers 8 bases. V shed 2 bases and J 4 bases; nucleotides not matched to a gene: 7. In germline, CDR1 is KGHSH, CDR2 LQKENI. The length of the CDR3 is 15 residues. The CDR3 DNA reads as TGTGCCAGCTCACCAATAAGGACAGGGCGTTACGAGCAGTACTTC. It is translated as CASSPIRTGRYEQYF.

The CDR3 sequence: CAISIQGPSSYNEQFF. DNA of the CDR3: TGTGCCATCAGTATTCAGGGGCCGAGCTCCTACAATGAGCAGTTCTTC. The chain combines TRBV10-3 with TRBJ2-1; D possibly corresponds to TRBD1 (6 bases). Trimming shortened V by 5 bases and J by 0 bases, and 14 bases separated the two germline ends. This CDR3 spans 16 amino acids. Germline CDR1 reads ENHRY; CDR2 reads SYGVKD.

This clone was found a few times. V gene TRBV5-4 combines with J gene TRBJ2-1; D is unclear. CDR3 length: 13 amino acids. Germline assignment: CDR1 SGHNT and CDR2 YYREEE (reference sequence). Between the trimmed V and J ends, which lost 1 base and 3 bases, there was a span of 5 bases. CDR3 nucleotides: TGTGCCAGCAGCTTGACTCTCTACAATGAGCAGTTCTTC. Its protein is CASSLTLYNEQFF.

A few counts support this clone. This rearrangement joins TRBV19 to TRBJ1-4; possibly TRBD1 for D (6 bases). Germline V lookup: CDR1 LNHDA, CDR2 SQIVND (reference sequence). The CDR3 loop spans 15 amino acids. V was trimmed by 4 bases and J by 8 bases, leaving 17 bases between them. The CDR3, as DNA: TGTGCCAGTAGTAACGGAGGGGCAGGGGAAGAAAAACTGTTTTTT. This codes for CASSNGGAGEEKLFF.

CDR3 coding DNA: TGCGCCAGCAGGAGTGGGACCCAAAGCACAGATACGCAGTATTTT. Residues: CASRSGTQSTDTQYF. This sequence joins TRBV5-1 and TRBJ2-3; D tentatively reads TRBD1 or TRBD2 (5 bases each). The CDR3 runs to 15 residues. Germline lookup yields CDR1 SGHRS and CDR2 YFSETQ. The germline V and J ends were trimmed by 5 bases and 0 bases, with 13 bases remaining between them.

CDR3 amino acids: CASSNGLQETQYF. Written as DNA, the CDR3 is TGTGCCAGCTCGAACGGGTTACAAGAGACCCAGTACTTC. V usage is TRBV18 and J usage is TRBJ2-5, with D hard to call. The germline V and J ends were trimmed by 6 bases and 2 bases, with 10 bases remaining between them. Germline values: CDR1 KGHSH, CDR2 LQKENI. The CDR3 is made up of 13 amino acids.

The chain has TRBV18 and TRBJ1-2, with 12 positions matching TRBD1. This CDR3 has 16 amino acids. The ends lost 4 bases at V and 5 bases at J; junction bases unmatched: 8. Looked up from germline, CDR1 is KGHSH and CDR2 is LQKENI. The CDR3 reads CASSLGGTGGGYGYTF. CDR3 bases: TGTGCCAGCTCACTCGGAGGGACAGGGGGCGGTTATGGCTACACCTTC.

This chain links TRBV2 with TRBJ2-3, with TRBD2 matching 7 bases. The CDR3 contains 15 residues. V trimming: 4 bases; J trimming: 3 bases; junction bases outside the gene matches: 7. Germline V gene lookup returns CDR1 SNHLY and CDR2 FYNNEI. CDR3 protein: CASSGPGLRTDTQYF. The CDR3 DNA reads TGTGCCAGCAGTGGGCCGGGACTAAGAACAGATACGCAGTATTTT.

The chain uses TRBV4-1 and TRBJ1-2; D remains unclear. CDR1 and CDR2 (germline): MGHRA, YSYEKL. The ends were cut back, 1 base at V and 8 bases at J, with 17 bases in the middle. This CDR3 contains 15 residues. In nucleotides, the CDR3 is TGCGCCAGCAGCCAAGGTCAAGGGAACAGTTGGGGCTACACCTTC. Its protein product is CASSQGQGNSWGYTF.

The CDR3 nucleotides are TGTGCCAGCAGCTTGGCAGCGGGGGGCTACAATGAGCAGTTCTTC. Its translation is CASSLAAGGYNEQFF. The chain employs TRBV5-4 and TRBJ2-1; 9 nucleotides match TRBD2. Germline CDR1 is SGHNT and CDR2 is YYREEE (reference sequence). Germline trimming cut 0 bases from V and 3 bases from J; bases unmatched to any gene: 1. This CDR3 contains 15 residues.

This chain joins TRBV19 and TRBJ2-6; 8 nucleotides align to TRBD1. V lost 3 bases to trimming and J lost 0 bases; unmatched junction nucleotides: 4. The CDR3 is made up of 17 amino acids. The germline V gene has CDR1 LNHDA and CDR2 SQIVND (reference sequence). The CDR3 DNA sequence: TGTGCCAGTAGTATTAGGGACAGGAACTCTGGGGCCAACGTCCTGACTTTC. Protein sequence: CASSIRDRNSGANVLTF.

The chain has TRBV6-5 and TRBJ2-7; D is perhaps TRBD2 (6 bases). Germline CDR1 reads MNHEY; CDR2 reads SVGAGI. V was shortened by 5 bases and J by 1 base, with 15 bases between the two germline ends. The CDR3 contains 15 residues. The CDR3 sequence is CASSLVGSGSYEQYF. In nucleotides, the CDR3 is TGTGCCAGCAGTCTCGTCGGTAGCGGTTCCTACGAGCAGTACTTC.

This chain connects TRBV14 to TRBJ2-2; D ambiguous. The CDR3 extends over 14 amino acids. V was cut by 0 bases and J by 8 bases, with 10 bases left in between. Germline V CDR1 and CDR2: SGHDN, FVKESK. This chain's CDR3 is CASSQDLKIGELFF. DNA of the CDR3: TGTGCCAGCAGCCAAGATTTAAAGATAGGGGAGCTGTTTTTT. Combining the CDR3 with reference TRBV14 and TRBJ2-2 gives the whole variable domain EAGVTQFPSHSVIEKGQTVTLRCDPISGHDNLYWYRRVMGKEIKFLLHFVKESKQDESGMPNNRFLAERTGGTYSTLKVQPAELEDSGVYFCASSQDLKIGELFFGEGSRLTVL.

J is TRBJ2-5 and V is TRBV7-6; no definite D call. In germline, CDR1 is SGHVS, CDR2 FNYEAQ. CDR3 size: 12 residues. V lost 2 bases, J lost 4 bases, and 5 bases lay in between. The CDR3 region has the DNA TGTGCCAGCAGCTTATCTCCAGAGACCCAGTACTTC. It codes for CASSLSPETQYF.

This chain connects TRBV18 to TRBJ2-1, with TRBD2 matching over 10 bases. V trimming: 1 base; J trimming: 8 bases; junction bases outside the gene matches: 8. CDR1 is KGHSH, CDR2 LQKENI, per germline. The CDR3 length is 16 residues. In DNA form, the CDR3 reads TGTGCCAGCTCACCACGGGCTAGCGGGAGTCACTATGAGCAGTTCTTC. This sequence encodes CASSPRASGSHYEQFF.

The chain carries TRBV27 and TRBJ2-3; D assignment may be TRBD1 or TRBD2 (5 bases each). The V and J ends lost 1 base and 0 bases respectively, with 11 bases between them. The CDR3 consists of 16 residues. Germline assignment: CDR1 MNHEY and CDR2 SMNVEV (reference sequence). The DNA of the CDR3 is TGTGCCAGCAGTTTATGGGGGTCTGCTAGCACAGATACGCAGTATTTT. It specifies CASSLWGSASTDTQYF.

The V gene is TRBV15, the J gene TRBJ2-1; tentatively, D is TRBD1 or TRBD2 (5 bases each). V was pared by 0 bases and J by 4 bases, with 10 bases between. The CDR3 extends over 15 amino acids. Germline CDR1 LNHNV, CDR2 YYDKDF (reference sequence). The CDR3 nucleotides read TGTGCCACCAGCAGAGATCCTGGGGGATACAATGAGCAGTTCTTC. Amino acid sequence: CATSRDPGGYNEQFF.

The chain carries TRBV7-6 and TRBJ2-4, with 7 bases matching TRBD1. The V segment lost 5 bases and the J segment 6 bases; nucleotides outside the gene matches: 10. The CDR3 is 15 residues long. Germline V gives CDR1 SGHVS, CDR2 FNYEAQ. CDR3 residues: CASSARTGVGNIQYF. The CDR3 coding sequence is TGTGCCAGCAGCGCCCGGACAGGCGTTGGAAACATTCAGTACTTC. Full variable domain (remainder filled in from reference TRBV7-6 and TRBJ2-4): GAGVSQSPRYKVTKRGQDVALRCDPISGHVSLYWYRQALGQGPEFLTYFNYEAQQDKSGLPNDRFSAERPEGSISTLTIQRTEQRDSAMYRCASSARTGVGNIQYFGAGTRLSVL.